This T cell receptor beta chain was sequenced during a study of blood T cell repertoires in COVID-19. Study context: The United States, Italy and Spain were the sources of the acute and convalescent COVID-19 samples. From T cells, B-cell-depleted T cells, or PBMCs came the material, which was cDNA or gDNA.

The germline CDR1 and CDR2 sequences are KGHSH and LQKENI. After removal of 2 bases from V and 4 bases from J, the junction contained 5 bases not matched to a gene. The CDR3 contains 14 residues. Original processing notes: Researchers report that nucleated cell counts were estimated from reference gene primer amplification. Clones were read by immunoSEQ multiplex PCR, and TCRdb kept only the in-frame ones, dropping some. That table furnishes V, J and clone size, whereas the DNA furnished D and trimming. The sample contains a few hundred thousand clones, more than 65% of which appear only once. The receptor was derived from a woman aged 40 to 50 who had recovered from COVID-19. The V call is TRBV18, the J call TRBJ2-7; 7 bases fit TRBD1. Sample: peripheral blood. The chain's CDR3 is CASSPSRTGYEQYF. The CDR3 DNA sequence: TGTGCCAGCTCACCATCCCGGACAGGATACGAGCAGTACTTC.